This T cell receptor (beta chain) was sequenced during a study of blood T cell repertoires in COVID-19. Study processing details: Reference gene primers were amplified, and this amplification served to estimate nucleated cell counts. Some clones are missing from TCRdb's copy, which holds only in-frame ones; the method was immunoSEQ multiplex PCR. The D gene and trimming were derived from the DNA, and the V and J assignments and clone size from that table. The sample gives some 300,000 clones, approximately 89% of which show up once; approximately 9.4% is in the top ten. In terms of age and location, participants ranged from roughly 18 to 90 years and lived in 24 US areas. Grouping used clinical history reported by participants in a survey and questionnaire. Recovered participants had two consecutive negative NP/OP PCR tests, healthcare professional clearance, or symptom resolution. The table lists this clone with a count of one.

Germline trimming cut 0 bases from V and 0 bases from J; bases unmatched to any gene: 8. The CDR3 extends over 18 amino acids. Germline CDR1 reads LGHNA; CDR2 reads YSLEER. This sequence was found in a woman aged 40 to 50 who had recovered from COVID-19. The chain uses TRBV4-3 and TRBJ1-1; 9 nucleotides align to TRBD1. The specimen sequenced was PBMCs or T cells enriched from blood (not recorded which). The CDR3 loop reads CASSQDGGQGSMNTEAFF. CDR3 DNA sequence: TGCGCCAGCAGCCAAGACGGGGGACAGGGATCGATGAACACTGAAGCTTTCTTT.